These 20 T cell receptor beta chains were sequenced from one sample in a study of T-cell reconstitution after alpha-beta-depleted transplantation in children. Library preparation (for TCRbeta) was performed with unique molecular identifiers. TCRdb passed the PCR reads through MiXCR, listing each CDR3 protein once. The profile shows some 550,000 distinct CDR3 sequences, around 20% of them singletons. This specimen consisted of PBMCs from the stem cell graft donor, obtained from the stem cell graft. The receptors here all came from a human donor who donated a stem cell graft to a child with acute lymphoblastic leukemia.

This chain uses TRBV9 with TRBJ1-4, with TRBD1 matching over 11 bases. The CDR3 totals 15 residues. V dropped 2 bases and J dropped 7; count of bases not matched to a gene: 4. Germline CDR1 SGDLS, CDR2 YYNGEE. CDR3 coding DNA: TGTGCCAGCAGCGTCCCCGGGACAGGGGGTGAAAAACTGTTTTTT. Amino acid sequence: CASSVPGTGGEKLFF.

Only a few counts were recorded for this clonotype. This rearrangement joins TRBV29-1 to TRBJ1-1; no firm D call. Germline V gives CDR1 SQVTM, CDR2 ANQGSEA. There are 14 residues in the CDR3. V was cut by 2 bases and J by 3 bases, with 13 bases left in between. For the CDR3, the DNA is TGCAGCGTTGAAAGAGCGGGGAGGGACACTGAAGCTTTCTTT. This codes for CSVERAGRDTEAFF.

The chain employs TRBV5-1 and TRBJ1-3; TRBD1 matches 10 bases. V was pared by 4 bases and J by 0 bases, with 7 bases of the junction left unmatched. The CDR3 is 17 amino acids. Germline values: CDR1 SGHRS, CDR2 YFSETQ. The CDR3 here is CASSPWTGGFSGNTIYF. In DNA, the CDR3 is TGCGCCAGCAGCCCGTGGACAGGGGGTTTCTCTGGAAACACCATATATTTT.

This chain's CDR3 is CASFGTSNYEQYF. The CDR3 region has the DNA TGTGCCAGCTTCGGGACTAGTAACTACGAGCAGTACTTC. The chain couples TRBV18 to TRBJ2-7; 8 bases align to TRBD2. Trimming took 7 bases from V and 3 from J; bases not matched to a gene: 5. Germline CDR1 reads KGHSH; CDR2 reads LQKENI. The CDR3 sequence is 13 residues long.

This clonotype turned up a few times. V is TRBV27 and J is TRBJ2-3; D call uncertain. The CDR3 covers 12 residues. The V end was cut by 11 bases, the J end by 5 bases, with 14 bases between. Germline lookup yields CDR1 MNHEY and CDR2 SMNVEV (reference sequence). The CDR3 loop reads CARYKVEDTQYF. The CDR3, as DNA: TGTGCCCGTTACAAAGTAGAAGATACGCAGTATTTT.

The gene calls are TRBV4-2 and TRBJ1-1; D is unresolved. V lost 0 bases to trimming and J lost 6 bases, with 8 bases between them. The CDR3 has 13 residues. Germline V CDR1 and CDR2: LGHNA, YNFKEQ. The CDR3 protein is CASSQEWPPEAFF. The CDR3 DNA sequence: TGTGCCAGCAGCCAAGAGTGGCCGCCTGAAGCTTTCTTT.

The CDR3 DNA sequence: TGTGCCAGCAGCTTAGCCCTGAGACAGGATGGCTACACCTTC. Its protein product is CASSLALRQDGYTF. The chain is built from TRBV7-9 and TRBJ1-2; maybe TRBD1 (6 bases). The CDR3 is 14 residues long. Germline V gene lookup returns CDR1 SEHNR and CDR2 FQNEAQ (reference sequence). The V end was cut by 0 bases, the J end by 6 bases, with 11 bases between. Variable domain in full (rest from reference TRBV7-9 and TRBJ1-2): DTGVSQNPRHKITKRGQNVTFRCDPISEHNRLYWYRQTLGQGPEFLTYFQNEAQLEKSRLLSDRFSAERPKGSFSTLEIQRTEQGDSAMYLCASSLALRQDGYTFGSGTRLTVV.

This clonotype came up many times. The chain uses TRBV7-6 and TRBJ2-7, with 8 bases lining up with TRBD2. The junction had 7 bases not matched to a gene; V was cut back by 4 bases and J by 2 bases. The CDR3 sequence is 15 residues long. Germline lookup yields CDR1 SGHVS and CDR2 FNYEAQ. CDR3 sequence: CASSSPGLGPYEQYF. The CDR3 DNA reads as TGTGCCAGCAGCTCCCCGGGACTAGGGCCCTACGAGCAGTACTTC.

V usage is TRBV7-9 and J usage is TRBJ1-2, with D unclear. Deletions cut 5 bases from V and 6 bases from J, with 19 bases between. Germline V gives CDR1 SEHNR, CDR2 FQNEAQ (reference sequence). The CDR3 contains 15 residues. CDR3 sequence reads: CASSPRRNGFDGYTF. DNA of the CDR3: TGTGCCAGCAGCCCCCGGCGGAACGGCTTCGATGGCTACACCTTC. The entire variable domain, with the rest obtained from reference TRBV7-9 and TRBJ1-2, is as follows: DTGVSQNPRHKITKRGQNVTFRCDPISEHNRLYWYRQTLGQGPEFLTYFQNEAQLEKSRLLSDRFSAERPKGSFSTLEIQRTEQGDSAMYLCASSPRRNGFDGYTFGSGTRLTVV.

J is TRBJ1-1 and V is TRBV29-1; 7 bases fit TRBD1. Germline lookup yields CDR1 SQVTM and CDR2 ANQGSEA. The V segment lost 6 bases and the J segment 8 bases; nucleotides outside the gene matches: 9. This CDR3 has 12 residues. The chain's CDR3 is CSVLRTGLEAFF. The CDR3 nucleotides read TGCAGCGTCTTGAGGACAGGACTGGAAGCTTTCTTT.

This chain connects TRBV15 to TRBJ2-3, with 14 positions matching TRBD2. The CDR3 length is 20 residues. J lost 5 bases, V lost 3 bases, and 16 bases had no gene match. From germline, CDR1 is LNHNV and CDR2 YYDKDF (reference sequence). The CDR3, as DNA: TGTGCCACCAGCAGTCTCGGACTAGCGGGAGGCCCTCTCTCGGTAGATACGCAGTATTTT. Protein product: CATSSLGLAGGPLSVDTQYF.

This clonotype is a singleton in its sample. V is TRBV18 and J is TRBJ2-3; TRBD2 aligns across 7 bases. This CDR3 is built from 15 residues. V lost 2 bases, J lost 5 bases, and 7 bases stayed unmatched. Germline lookup yields CDR1 KGHSH and CDR2 LQKENI. CDR3 amino acids: CASSPTAGEVDTQYF. For the CDR3, the DNA is TGTGCCAGCTCACCAACCGCGGGAGAAGTAGATACGCAGTATTTT. Complete variable domain (other parts from reference TRBV18 and TRBJ2-3): NAGVMQNPRHLVRRRGQEARLRCSPMKGHSHVYWYRQLPEEGLKFMVYLQKENIIDESGMPKERFSAEFPKEGPSILRIQQVVRGDSAAYFCASSPTAGEVDTQYFGPGTRLTVL.

This clonotype came up a few times. V usage is TRBV5-1 and J usage is TRBJ2-3; TRBD2 matches 7 bases. This CDR3 comprises 15 residues. Germline values: CDR1 SGHRS, CDR2 YFSETQ. The V segment lost 3 bases and the J segment 4 bases; nucleotides outside the gene matches: 8. The CDR3 region is CASSSAGVPPDTQYF. The DNA for the CDR3 is TGCGCCAGCAGCTCCGCGGGAGTCCCACCAGATACGCAGTATTTT.

The CDR3 loop is CASSLVAAYDGYTF. The CDR3 DNA follows: TGCGCCAGCAGCTTGGTTGCGGCCTACGATGGCTACACCTTC. The gene calls are TRBV5-1 and TRBJ1-2; D is ambiguous. The CDR3 extends over 14 amino acids. Trimming took 0 bases from V and 6 from J, leaving 12 bases between them. Germline V CDR1 and CDR2: SGHRS, YFSETQ.

This clonotype was observed a few times. The CDR3 coding sequence is TGTGCCACCACATTGGACGGTTCCTACGAGCAGTACTTC. Translating gives CATTLDGSYEQYF. This chain uses TRBV11-2 with TRBJ2-7; D remains ambiguous. The germline V and J ends were trimmed by 10 bases and 1 base, with 14 bases remaining between them. This CDR3 region has 13 residues. Germline CDR1 is SGHAT and CDR2 is FQNNGV.

The rearrangement joins TRBV19 to TRBJ1-1, with D unresolved. This CDR3 is 14 amino acids long. Germline values: CDR1 LNHDA, CDR2 SQIVND (reference sequence). V was cut by 0 bases and J by 11 bases, with 16 bases left in between. CDR3 loop: CASSIDLGGVAAFF. CDR3 sequence (DNA): TGTGCCAGTAGTATAGACCTTGGTGGGGTGGCGGCTTTCTTT.

The genes are TRBV5-6 and TRBJ2-7; 7 nucleotides match TRBD1. CDR3 length: 15 residues. Trimming removed 4 bases from V and 4 bases from J; junction bases left unmatched: 11. Germline V gene data show CDR1 as SGHDT and CDR2 as YYEEEE. The chain's CDR3 is CASSPIPTGSYEQYF. The CDR3 nucleotides are TGTGCCAGCAGCCCTATCCCGACAGGGTCGTACGAGCAGTACTTC.

Only a few counts were recorded for this clonotype. This chain uses TRBV12-3 or TRBV12-4 with TRBJ2-1; D unresolved. The CDR3 is 12 residues long. V was clipped by 10 bases and J by 7 bases, with 14 bases between them. The CDR3 sequence is CATHLDGNEQFF. CDR3 DNA: TGTGCCACCCACTTGGACGGGAATGAGCAGTTCTTC.

Only a few counts were recorded for this clonotype. This chain uses TRBV7-8 with TRBJ1-1; 8 bases fit TRBD1. The CDR3 loop spans 14 amino acids. The V gene end was trimmed by 5 bases and the J gene end by 5 bases; junction bases not matched to a gene: 7. Germline V gene data show CDR1 as SGHVS and CDR2 as FQNEAQ. The CDR3 is CASSPQGAKTEAFF. CDR3 in DNA: TGTGCCAGCAGCCCCCAGGGGGCGAAGACTGAAGCTTTCTTT.

This clonotype was picked up a small number of times. J is TRBJ2-1 and V is TRBV6-5; weak D call: TRBD1 (6 bases). CDR1 is MNHEY, CDR2 SVGAGI, per germline. Trimming stripped 5 bases from V and 4 bases from J, with 24 bases between. The CDR3 is 18 residues long. The chain's CDR3 is CASSHTQLPRGLYNEQFF. DNA of the CDR3: TGTGCCAGCAGTCACACTCAGCTCCCCAGGGGCCTGTACAATGAGCAGTTCTTC.